This T cell receptor beta chain is drawn from a study of blood T cell repertoires in COVID-19. Overall study context: Spain, Italy and the United States supplied samples that represented acute and convalescent COVID-19.

This CDR3 has 15 residues. After removal of 0 bases from V and 7 bases from J, the junction contained 2 bases not matched to a gene. The germline V gene encodes CDR1 LGHNA and CDR2 YSLEER. This clone was picked up one time. Clones were sequenced by immunoSEQ multiplex PCR, and TCRdb holds only the in-frame ones, with some missing. The sample carries some 100,000 clones, around 88% recorded once. The TCR comes from a human donor in a cohort sampled during active COVID-19. The chain links TRBV4-3 to TRBJ1-6, with TRBD1 matching over 8 bases. The sample consisted of peripheral blood. In DNA, the CDR3 is TGCGCCAGCAGCCAAGACAGGGGGCTAAATTCACCCCTCCACTTT. Its translation: CASSQDRGLNSPLHF.